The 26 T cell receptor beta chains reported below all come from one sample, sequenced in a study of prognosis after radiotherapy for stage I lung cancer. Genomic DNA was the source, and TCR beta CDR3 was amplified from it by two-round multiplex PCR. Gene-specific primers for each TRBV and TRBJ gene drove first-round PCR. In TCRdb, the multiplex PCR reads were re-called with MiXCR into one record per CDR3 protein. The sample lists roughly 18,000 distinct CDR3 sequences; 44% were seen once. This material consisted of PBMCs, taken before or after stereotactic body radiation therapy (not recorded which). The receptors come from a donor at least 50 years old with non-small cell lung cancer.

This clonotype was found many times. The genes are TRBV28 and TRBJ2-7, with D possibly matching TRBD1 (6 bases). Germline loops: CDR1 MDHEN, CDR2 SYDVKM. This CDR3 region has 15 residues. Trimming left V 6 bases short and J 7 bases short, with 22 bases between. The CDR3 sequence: CASSPHLGGGGEQYF. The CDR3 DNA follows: TGTGCCAGCAGCCCCCATTTAGGGGGTGGAGGAGAGCAGTACTTC. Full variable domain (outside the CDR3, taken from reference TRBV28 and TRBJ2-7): DVKVTQSSRYLVKRTGEKVFLECVQDMDHENMFWYRQDPGLGLRLIYFSYDVKMKEKGDIPEGYSVSREKKERFSLILESASTNQTSMYLCASSPHLGGGGEQYFGPGTRLTVT.

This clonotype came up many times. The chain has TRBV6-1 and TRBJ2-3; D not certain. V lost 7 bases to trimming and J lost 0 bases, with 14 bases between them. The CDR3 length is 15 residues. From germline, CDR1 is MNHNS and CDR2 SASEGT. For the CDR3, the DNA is TGTGCCAGCAACGACCCTACGGTTAGCACAGATACGCAGTATTTT. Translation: CASNDPTVSTDTQYF.

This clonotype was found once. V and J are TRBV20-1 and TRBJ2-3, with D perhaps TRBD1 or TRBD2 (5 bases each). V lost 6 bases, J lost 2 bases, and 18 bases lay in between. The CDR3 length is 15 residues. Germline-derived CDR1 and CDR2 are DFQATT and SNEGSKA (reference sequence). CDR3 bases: TGCAGTGCGACCCAGGGCGCTAGCCCCACAGATACGCAGTATTTT. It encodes CSATQGASPTDTQYF.

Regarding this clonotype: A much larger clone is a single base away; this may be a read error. CDR3 protein: CATSFQETQYF. In DNA form, the CDR3 reads TGCGCCACCAGCTTCCAAGAGACCCAGTACTTC. The chain couples TRBV5-1 to TRBJ2-5; D gene uncertain. This CDR3 comprises 11 residues. Looked up from germline, CDR1 is SGHRS and CDR2 is YFSETQ.

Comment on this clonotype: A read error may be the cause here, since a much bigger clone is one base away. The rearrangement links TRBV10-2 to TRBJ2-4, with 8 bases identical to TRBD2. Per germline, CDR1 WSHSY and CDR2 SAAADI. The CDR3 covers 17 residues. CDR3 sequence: CANSRVSGGVAKNIQYF. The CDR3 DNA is TGCGCCAACAGTCGAGTGTCGGGGGGGGTAGCCAAAAACATTCAGTACTTC.

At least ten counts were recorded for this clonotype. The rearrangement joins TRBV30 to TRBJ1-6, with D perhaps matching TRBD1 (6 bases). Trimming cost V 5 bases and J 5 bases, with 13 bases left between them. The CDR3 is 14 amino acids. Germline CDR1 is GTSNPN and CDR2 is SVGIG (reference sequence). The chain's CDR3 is CAWDSTGDNSPLHF. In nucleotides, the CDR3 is TGTGCCTGGGACTCGACAGGAGATAATTCACCCCTCCACTTT.

The CDR3 is CASSLNGYEQYF. CDR3 bases: TGTGCCAGCAGTTTGAACGGCTACGAGCAGTACTTC. V gene TRBV12-3 or TRBV12-4 combines with J gene TRBJ2-7; D gene uncertain. The ends were cut back, 3 bases at V and 3 bases at J, with 6 bases in the middle. The CDR3 is 12 amino acids.

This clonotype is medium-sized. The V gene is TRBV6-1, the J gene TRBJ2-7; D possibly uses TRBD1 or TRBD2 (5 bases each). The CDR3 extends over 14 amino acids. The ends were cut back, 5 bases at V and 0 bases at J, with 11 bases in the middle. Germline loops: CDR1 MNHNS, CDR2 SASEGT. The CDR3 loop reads CASSPGTASYEQYF. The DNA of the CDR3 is TGTGCCAGCAGTCCCGGGACGGCCTCCTACGAGCAGTACTTC.

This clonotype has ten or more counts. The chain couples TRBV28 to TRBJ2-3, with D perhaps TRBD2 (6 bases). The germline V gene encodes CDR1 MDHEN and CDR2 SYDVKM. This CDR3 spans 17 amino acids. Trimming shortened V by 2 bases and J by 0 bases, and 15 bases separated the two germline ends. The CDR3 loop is CASSLVLASKSTDTQYF. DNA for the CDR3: TGTGCCAGCAGTTTAGTTCTAGCGTCAAAAAGCACAGATACGCAGTATTTT. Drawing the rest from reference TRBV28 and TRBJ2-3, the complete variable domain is DVKVTQSSRYLVKRTGEKVFLECVQDMDHENMFWYRQDPGLGLRLIYFSYDVKMKEKGDIPEGYSVSREKKERFSLILESASTNQTSMYLCASSLVLASKSTDTQYFGPGTRLTVL.

As DNA, the CDR3 is TGTGCCAGCAGCGTACTACAGGGGCTCGGAAACACCATATATTTT. It specifies CASSVLQGLGNTIYF. The rearrangement links TRBV7-9 to TRBJ1-3; 7 bases line up with TRBD1. Germline V gene lookup returns CDR1 SEHNR and CDR2 FQNEAQ (reference sequence). This CDR3 has 15 amino acids. The V gene end was trimmed by 5 bases and the J gene end by 4 bases; junction bases not matched to a gene: 8.

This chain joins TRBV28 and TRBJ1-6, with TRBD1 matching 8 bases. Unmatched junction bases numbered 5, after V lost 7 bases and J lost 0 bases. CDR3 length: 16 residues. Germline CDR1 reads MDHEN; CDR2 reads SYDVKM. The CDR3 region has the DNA TGTGCCAGCACAAGGCAGGGGGCCTCCTATAATTCACCCCTCCACTTT. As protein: CASTRQGASYNSPLHF. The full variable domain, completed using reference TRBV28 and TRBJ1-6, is DVKVTQSSRYLVKRTGEKVFLECVQDMDHENMFWYRQDPGLGLRLIYFSYDVKMKEKGDIPEGYSVSREKKERFSLILESASTNQTSMYLCASTRQGASYNSPLHFGNGTRLTVT.

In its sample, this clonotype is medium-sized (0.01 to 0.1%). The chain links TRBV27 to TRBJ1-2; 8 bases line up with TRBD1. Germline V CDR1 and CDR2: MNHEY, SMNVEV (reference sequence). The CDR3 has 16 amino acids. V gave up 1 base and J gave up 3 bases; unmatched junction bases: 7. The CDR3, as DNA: TGTGCCAGCAGTTTATTATTGGACAGGGCTTACTATGGCTACACCTTC. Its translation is CASSLLLDRAYYGYTF.

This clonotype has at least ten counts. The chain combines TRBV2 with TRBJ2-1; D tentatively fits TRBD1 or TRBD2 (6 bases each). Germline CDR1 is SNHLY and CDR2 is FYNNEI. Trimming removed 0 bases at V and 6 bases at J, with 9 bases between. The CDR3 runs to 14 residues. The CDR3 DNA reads TGTGCCAGCAGTGAAGCACGGGGGCCCAATGAGCAGTTCTTC. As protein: CASSEARGPNEQFF.

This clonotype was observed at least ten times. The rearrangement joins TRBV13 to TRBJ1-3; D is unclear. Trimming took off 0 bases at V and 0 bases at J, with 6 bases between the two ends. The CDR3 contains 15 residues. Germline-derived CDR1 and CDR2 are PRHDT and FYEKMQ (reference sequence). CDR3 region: CASSLGRTSGNTIYF. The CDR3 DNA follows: TGTGCCAGCAGCTTAGGAAGGACCTCTGGAAACACCATATATTTT.

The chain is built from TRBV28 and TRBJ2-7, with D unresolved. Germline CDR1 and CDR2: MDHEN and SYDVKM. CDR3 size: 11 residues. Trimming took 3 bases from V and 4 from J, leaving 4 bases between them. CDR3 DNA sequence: TGTGCCAGCAGTTTCTCGTACGAGCAGTACTTC. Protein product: CASSFSYEQYF.

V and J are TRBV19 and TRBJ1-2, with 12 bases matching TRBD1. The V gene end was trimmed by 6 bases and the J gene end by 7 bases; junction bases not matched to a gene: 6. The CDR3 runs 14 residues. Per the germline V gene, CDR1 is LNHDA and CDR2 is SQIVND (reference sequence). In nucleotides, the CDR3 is TGTGCCAGTAGCCGGGACAGGGGGCCTTTTGGCTACACCTTC. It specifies CASSRDRGPFGYTF.

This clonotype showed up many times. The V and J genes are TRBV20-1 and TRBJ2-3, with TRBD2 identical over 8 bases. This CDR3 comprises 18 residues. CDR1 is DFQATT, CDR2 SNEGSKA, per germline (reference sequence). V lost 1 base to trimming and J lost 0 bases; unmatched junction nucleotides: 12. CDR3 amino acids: CSARADFEERGSTDTQYF. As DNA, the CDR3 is TGCAGTGCTAGAGCCGACTTTGAGGAGCGGGGGAGCACAGATACGCAGTATTTT.

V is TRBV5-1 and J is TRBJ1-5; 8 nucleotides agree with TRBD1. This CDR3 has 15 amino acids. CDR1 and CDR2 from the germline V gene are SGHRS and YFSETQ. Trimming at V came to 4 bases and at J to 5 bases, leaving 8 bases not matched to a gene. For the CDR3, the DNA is TGCGCCAGCAGCCTTATGACAGGGGAGGATCAGCCCCAGCATTTT. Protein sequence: CASSLMTGEDQPQHF.

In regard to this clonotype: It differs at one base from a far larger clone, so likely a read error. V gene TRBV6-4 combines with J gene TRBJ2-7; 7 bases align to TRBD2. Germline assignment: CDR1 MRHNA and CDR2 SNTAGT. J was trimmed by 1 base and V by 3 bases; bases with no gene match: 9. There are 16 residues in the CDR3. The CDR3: CASSEPGWGGSYEQYF. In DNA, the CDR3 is TGTGCCAGCAGTGAACCCGGGTGGGGAGGGTCCTACGAGCAGTACTTC.

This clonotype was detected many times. The CDR3 coding sequence is TGTGCCAGCAGCTTGGGGACAGGGGTCCGTAGCGAGACCCAGTACTTC. This translates into CASSLGTGVRSETQYF. V and J are TRBV5-6 and TRBJ2-5, with 9 bases lining up with TRBD1. This CDR3 comprises 16 residues. CDR1 is SGHDT and CDR2 is YYEEEE in the germline V gene. The trim removed 0 bases at V and 5 bases at J, leaving 8 bases unmatched.

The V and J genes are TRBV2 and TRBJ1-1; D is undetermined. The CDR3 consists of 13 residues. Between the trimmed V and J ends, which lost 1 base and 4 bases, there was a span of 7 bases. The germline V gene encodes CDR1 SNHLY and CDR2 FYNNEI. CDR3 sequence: CASSEVEGTEAFF. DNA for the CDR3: TGTGCCAGCAGTGAAGTGGAGGGCACTGAAGCTTTCTTT.

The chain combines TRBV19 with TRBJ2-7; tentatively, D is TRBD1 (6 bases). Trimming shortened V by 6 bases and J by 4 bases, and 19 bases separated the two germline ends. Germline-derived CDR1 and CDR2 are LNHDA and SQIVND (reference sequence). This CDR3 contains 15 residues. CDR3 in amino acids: CASRVQGTLAYEQYF. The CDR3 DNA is TGTGCCAGTAGGGTTCAAGGGACACTTGCTTACGAGCAGTACTTC. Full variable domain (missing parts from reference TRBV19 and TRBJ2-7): DGGITQSPKYLFRKEGQNVTLSCEQNLNHDAMYWYRQDPGQGLRLIYYSQIVNDFQKGDIAEGYSVSREKKESFPLTVTSAQKNPTAFYLCASRVQGTLAYEQYFGPGTRLTVT.

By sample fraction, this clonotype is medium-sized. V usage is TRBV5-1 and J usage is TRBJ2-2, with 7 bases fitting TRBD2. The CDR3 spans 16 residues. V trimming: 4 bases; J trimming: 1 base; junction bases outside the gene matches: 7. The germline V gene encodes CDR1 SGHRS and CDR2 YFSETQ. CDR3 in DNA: TGCGCCAGCAGCCTCGGGCCGGGGGGGAACACCGGGGAGCTGTTTTTT. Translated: CASSLGPGGNTGELFF.

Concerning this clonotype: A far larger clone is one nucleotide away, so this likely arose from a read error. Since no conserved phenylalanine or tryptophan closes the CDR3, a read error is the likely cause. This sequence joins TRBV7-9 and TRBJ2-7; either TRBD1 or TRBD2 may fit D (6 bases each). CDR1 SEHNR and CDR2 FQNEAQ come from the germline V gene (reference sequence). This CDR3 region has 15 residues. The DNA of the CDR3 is TGTGCTAGCAGCTCCAGGAAACGGGGGCACTACGAGCAGTACTAC. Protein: CASSSRKRGHYEQYY.

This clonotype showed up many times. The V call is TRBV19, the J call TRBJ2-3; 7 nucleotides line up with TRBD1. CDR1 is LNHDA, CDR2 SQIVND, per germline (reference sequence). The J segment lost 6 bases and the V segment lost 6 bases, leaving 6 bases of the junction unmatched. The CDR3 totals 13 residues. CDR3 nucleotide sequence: TGTGCCAGTAGAGGGACAGATTGGGATACGCAGTATTTT. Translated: CASRGTDWDTQYF.

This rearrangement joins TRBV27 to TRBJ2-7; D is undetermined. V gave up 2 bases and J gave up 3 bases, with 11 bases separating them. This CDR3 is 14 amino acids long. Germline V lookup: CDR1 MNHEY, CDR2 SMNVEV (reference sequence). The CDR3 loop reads CASSLRGDGYEQYF. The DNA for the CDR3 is TGTGCCAGCAGTTTACGTGGCGACGGCTACGAGCAGTACTTC.